The sequence of this TCR beta chain was determined in a study of T cells in Graves' hyperthyroidism and ophthalmopathy. Amplified TCR beta CDR3 regions came from RNA transcripts. HTBI primers were employed in a first-round RT-PCR of the TCR CDR3. A single record per CDR3 protein comes from TCRdb applying MiXCR to the multiplex PCR reads. The table records hundreds of thousands of distinct CDR3 sequences, approximately 15% of them present only once. CDR1 MNHGY and CDR2 SVAAGI come from the germline V gene. The length of the CDR3 is 16 residues. The V end was cut by 3 bases, the J end by 3 bases, with 15 bases between. Study-wide points: Peripheral blood also featured most of the thyroid clonotypes expanded above 0.001.

Regarding this clonotype: The antigen remains unidentified.

The chain is built from TRBV6-9 and TRBJ1-5, with a weak D call TRBD1 (5 bases). The sequencing sample was made of blood. This receptor was obtained from a woman aged 40 to 50 with Graves' ophthalmopathy. The CDR3 sequence is CASSYGAGRDNQPQHF. In DNA form, the CDR3 reads TGTGCCAGCAGTTACGGGGCAGGTCGAGACAATCAGCCCCAGCATTTT.